This TCR beta chain was obtained from a study of blood T cells in healthy people across ages. The ends were cut back, 3 bases at V and 4 bases at J, with 12 bases in the middle. The CDR3 extends over 14 amino acids. The germline gives CDR1 MDHEN, CDR2 SYDVKM. Together with a sample-barcoded 5' primer, a J-beta primer mix was included in a second PCR lasting about 6 to 12 cycles. CDR3-containing paired-end reads numbering at least 2.5 million came from each sample. TCRdb ran MiXCR on the 5' RACE reads and lists one entry per CDR3 protein. In the table there are around 1.5 million distinct CDR3 sequences, approximately 38% of which are singletons.

Input material: blood. This chain links TRBV28 with TRBJ1-1; D call uncertain. The sequence derives from a woman aged 18-29 years in good health. CDR3 DNA sequence: TGTGCCAGCAGTTTTGGGTCCTCGGGCACTGAAGCTTTCTTT. As protein: CASSFGSSGTEAFF.